A selection of T cell receptor beta chains follows, all from one sample in a study of shared clonotypes between healthy human individuals. Repertoires were generated with immunoSEQ multiplex PCR, while TCRdb's copy carries only in-frame clones and drops some. The table includes over 1.4 million clones, approximately 97% detected once. What was sequenced was naive CD4+ T cells sorted from blood. All receptors derive from a man younger than 45 in good health. The CDR3 runs from the conserved cysteine through the conserved F or W.

TRBJ2-1 TRBV27 CASSLQGLYEQFF
TRBJ2-3 TRBV7-8 CASSPRGADTQYF
TRBJ2-3 TRBV18 CASSPLDTQYF
TRBJ2-2 TRBV19 CASSASGRTGELFF
TRBJ2-5 TRBV11-2 CASSLIGTGLSGEYF
TRBJ2-7 TRBV28 CASSPLAAGAYEQYF
TRBJ1-1 TRBV18 CASSTIRRTNTEAFF
TRBJ1-1 TRBV5-6 CASELLNTEAFF
TRBJ1-4 TRBV7-2 CASSPVGGEKLFF
TRBJ2-7 TRBV7-9 CASSLRDIYEQYF
TRBJ2-5 TRBV29-1 CSGRDRGRTETQYF
TRBJ2-1 TRBV18 CASSPTYNEQFF
TRBJ2-3 TRBV30 CAWSISGRATDTQYF
TRBJ2-3 TRBV5-3 CARSLSDTQYF